These T cell receptor beta chains were read from a single sample in a study of T-cell reconstitution after alpha-beta-depleted transplantation in children. TCRdb analysed the PCR reads with MiXCR anew, one entry per CDR3 protein. Of 580,000 or so distinct CDR3 sequences listed, roughly 23% were seen once; the top ten hold 13% to 15%. The source was PBMCs, mostly from graft donor cells, collected 360 days after TCRalphabeta/CD19-depleted stem cell transplant. The receptors were sampled from a boy less than two years old who had a stem cell transplant for acute myeloid leukemia, so the T cells may come from the graft donor. Each CDR3 is given with its conserved first and last residue. Fields, in order: J gene, clone size, D gene, V gene, CDR3 protein, CDR3 DNA. The D gene is left open where the match is weak. A clone size is listed for some rows: how often the clone was seen (once, few, many), or a class if it is expanded.

j_call: TRBJ2-1
clone_size: many
d_call: NA
v_call: TRBV20-1
cdr3_aa: CSAPHNEQFF
cdr3_nt: TGCAGTGCCCCTCACAATGAGCAGTTCTTC

j_call: TRBJ2-5
clone_size: many
d_call: NA
v_call: TRBV7-8
cdr3_aa: CASSFYGETQYF
cdr3_nt: TGTGCCAGCAGCTTCTATGGGGAGACCCAGTACTTC

j_call: TRBJ2-2
clone_size: few
d_call: NA
v_call: TRBV5-1
cdr3_aa: CASSLEGQITGELFF
cdr3_nt: TGCGCCAGCAGCTTGGAGGGACAAATCACCGGGGAGCTGTTTTTT

j_call: TRBJ2-3
clone_size: NA
d_call: TRBD2
v_call: TRBV20-1
cdr3_aa: CSARRVAGSTDTQYF
cdr3_nt: TGCAGTGCTAGGCGGGTAGCGGGGAGCACAGATACGCAGTATTTT

j_call: TRBJ2-2
clone_size: many
d_call: NA
v_call: TRBV5-1
cdr3_aa: CASMLSGELFF
cdr3_nt: TGCGCCAGCATGCTATCCGGGGAGCTGTTTTTT

j_call: TRBJ2-1
clone_size: NA
d_call: NA
v_call: TRBV6-5
cdr3_aa: CASSYGGSRYNEQFF
cdr3_nt: TGTGCCAGCAGTTACGGGGGGAGTAGGTACAATGAGCAGTTCTTC

j_call: TRBJ2-2
clone_size: many
d_call: NA
v_call: TRBV5-4
cdr3_aa: CASSEGTPNTGELFF
cdr3_nt: TGTGCCAGCAGCGAGGGGACTCCAAACACCGGGGAGCTGTTTTTT

j_call: TRBJ2-5
clone_size: many
d_call: NA
v_call: TRBV29-1
cdr3_aa: CSVGPGARETQYF
cdr3_nt: TGCAGCGTTGGGCCGGGGGCGCGAGAGACCCAGTACTTC

j_call: TRBJ2-3
clone_size: NA
d_call: NA
v_call: TRBV15
cdr3_aa: CATSRDGVTDTQYF
cdr3_nt: TGTGCCACCAGCAGAGATGGGGTCACAGATACGCAGTATTTT

j_call: TRBJ2-1
clone_size: NA
d_call: NA
v_call: TRBV29-1
cdr3_aa: CSVERGSSSYNEQFF
cdr3_nt: TGCAGCGTTGAAAGGGGTTCCAGCTCCTACAATGAGCAGTTCTTC

j_call: TRBJ1-5
clone_size: few
d_call: NA
v_call: TRBV7-2
cdr3_aa: CASSLTRGGQPQHF
cdr3_nt: TGTGCCAGCAGCTTGACAAGGGGGGGTCAGCCCCAGCATTTT

j_call: TRBJ1-2
clone_size: NA
d_call: TRBD1
v_call: TRBV7-9
cdr3_aa: CASSQRQGEAFYGYTF
cdr3_nt: TGTGCCAGCAGCCAGAGACAGGGTGAGGCCTTCTATGGCTACACCTTC

j_call: TRBJ2-5
clone_size: many
d_call: TRBD1
v_call: TRBV12-3/TRBV12-4
cdr3_aa: CASSQGQVEETQYF
cdr3_nt: TGTGCCAGCAGCCAGGGACAGGTGGAAGAGACCCAGTACTTC

j_call: TRBJ1-5
clone_size: NA
d_call: NA
v_call: TRBV5-1
cdr3_aa: CASSLDGVQETGPQHF
cdr3_nt: TGCGCCAGCAGCTTGGATGGGGTTCAGGAAACGGGGCCCCAGCATTTT